Shown below are 18 T cell receptor beta chains from a single sample sequenced in a study of technical replicates of blood from several donors. TCRdb's copy holds only in-frame clones and misses some; the assay was immunoSEQ multiplex PCR. The sample lists 45,000 to 60,000 clones, 85% to 95% seen once, with less than 3.5% in the top ten. Sequencing was carried out using PBMCs. The receptors come from a human donor in good health. Some clones in this sample may be carry-over from other donors' samples.

CDR3 region: CASSPRLGQAQETQYF. In DNA form, the CDR3 reads TGTGCCAGCTCCCCAAGACTAGGACAGGCCCAAGAGACCCAGTACTTC. The chain has TRBV18 and TRBJ2-5; TRBD1 is a possible D gene (7 bases). Trimming removed 6 bases from V and 1 base from J, with 18 bases in between. The CDR3 extends over 16 amino acids. CDR1 and CDR2 (germline): KGHSH, LQKENI. Full variable domain (outside the CDR3, taken from reference TRBV18 and TRBJ2-5): NAGVMQNPRHLVRRRGQEARLRCSPMKGHSHVYWYRQLPEEGLKFMVYLQKENIIDESGMPKERFSAEFPKEGPSILRIQQVVRGDSAAYFCASSPRLGQAQETQYFGPGTRLLVL.

The rearrangement joins TRBV4-3 to TRBJ2-2, with TRBD1 as a possible D gene (5 bases). With 8 bases removed from V and 6 bases from J, the gap between germline ends came to 16 bases. The CDR3 has 14 residues. Germline CDR1 LGHNA, CDR2 YSLEER. DNA of the CDR3: TGCGCCAGCCGGCCAGGGCGTGTTGCCGGGGAGCTGTTTTTT. It specifies CASRPGRVAGELFF.

V is TRBV6-5 and J is TRBJ2-5, with D uncertain. CDR1 and CDR2 (germline): MNHEY, SVGAGI. V shed 6 bases and J shed 7 bases, with 15 bases lying between them. This CDR3 region has 13 residues. The DNA of the CDR3 is TGTGCCAGCAGAATTGGAGTTGCTAGGACCCAGTACTTC. Encoded protein: CASRIGVARTQYF.

This chain's CDR3 is CASSQIGGTGANVLTF. Written as DNA, the CDR3 is TGCGCCAGCAGCCAGATCGGGGGGACAGGGGCCAACGTCCTGACTTTC. The J gene is TRBJ2-6, the V gene TRBV4-3; maybe TRBD2 (7 bases). This CDR3 has 16 residues. Trimming left V 3 bases short and J 4 bases short, with 13 bases between. Germline V gene lookup returns CDR1 LGHNA and CDR2 YSLEER.

This chain connects TRBV15 to TRBJ1-2; D not certain. Trimming cost V 0 bases and J 5 bases, with 10 bases left between them. The CDR3 length is 14 residues. CDR1 and CDR2 from the germline V gene are LNHNV and YYDKDF (reference sequence). The CDR3 spells CATSRDRQKYGYTF. The CDR3 bases are TGTGCCACCAGCAGAGATCGCCAGAAGTATGGCTACACCTTC. The full variable domain, completed using reference TRBV15 and TRBJ1-2, is DAMVIQNPRYQVTQFGKPVTLSCSQTLNHNVMYWYQQKSSQAPKLLFHYYDKDFNNEADTPDNFQSRRPNTSFCFLDIRSPGLGDTAMYLCATSRDRQKYGYTFGSGTRLTVV.

The chain couples TRBV7-6 to TRBJ1-3, with 11 bases identical to TRBD1. The V gene's germline CDR1 is SGHVS and CDR2 FNYEAQ. The CDR3 is 17 amino acids. The ends lost 4 bases at V and 7 bases at J; junction bases unmatched: 12. This CDR3 reads CASSSPLGQGAVNTIYF. The DNA for the CDR3 is TGTGCCAGCAGCTCCCCGTTAGGACAGGGGGCTGTGAACACCATATATTTT.

The V call is TRBV7-6, the J call TRBJ2-7; maybe TRBD1 (6 bases). Germline V gene data show CDR1 as SGHVS and CDR2 as FNYEAQ. The CDR3 runs 15 residues. The germline V and J ends were trimmed by 5 bases and 3 bases, with 17 bases remaining between them. The CDR3 DNA follows: TGTGCCAGCAGCCCAAGACCATCGGACAGCTACGAGCAGTACTTC. It specifies CASSPRPSDSYEQYF.

This clone was found once. CDR3 sequence: CARSSPGSKGPQHF. The CDR3 DNA is TGTGCCAGAAGCTCGCCCGGGTCAAAAGGGCCCCAGCATTTT. V and J are TRBV5-3 and TRBJ1-5; unclear D gene. TRBV5-3 is filed as an ORF, its function uncertain. The CDR3 loop spans 14 amino acids. V lost 3 bases and J lost 9, with 16 bases in between.

The chain employs TRBV18 and TRBJ1-6; D gene unclear. Trimming left V 3 bases short and J 9 bases short, with 12 bases between. CDR1 is KGHSH, CDR2 LQKENI, per germline. This CDR3 is built from 14 residues. The CDR3 DNA is TGTGCCAGCTCACCGGGAGTCTTGCCTTCACCCCTCCACTTT. Translated: CASSPGVLPSPLHF.

Here the CDR3 DNA reads TGCAGCGTTGAGGGGGACAGGGTTTACTCTGGCTACACCTTC. Its protein is CSVEGDRVYSGYTF. The chain has TRBV29-1 and TRBJ1-2, with TRBD1 identical over 9 bases. With 3 bases clipped from V and 7 bases from J, the junction kept 9 bases outside the gene matches. Germline lookup yields CDR1 SQVTM and CDR2 ANQGSEA. The CDR3 sequence is 14 residues long.

This chain connects TRBV7-2 to TRBJ1-4; 10 bases fit TRBD1. Germline V gene lookup returns CDR1 SGHTA and CDR2 FQGNSA. The ends lost 5 bases at V and 12 bases at J; junction bases unmatched: 6. This CDR3 has 13 amino acids. CDR3 sequence (DNA): TGTGCCAGCAGCCTGTCGACAGGGGGCGAACTGTTTTTT. It yields the protein CASSLSTGGELFF.

The chain carries TRBV13 and TRBJ2-1; D is unclear. The CDR3 has 16 amino acids. Trimming removed 4 bases from V and 0 bases from J, with 13 bases in between. The germline V gene encodes CDR1 PRHDT and CDR2 FYEKMQ (reference sequence). The CDR3 DNA reads TGTGCCAGCAGCTCCCGACTTAGCAGCTCCTACAATGAGCAGTTCTTC. This encodes CASSSRLSSSYNEQFF.

V is TRBV11-1 and J is TRBJ2-7; D possibly corresponds to TRBD1 (6 bases). V was shortened by 1 base and J by 0 bases, with 13 bases between the two germline ends. The CDR3 runs to 16 residues. Germline loops: CDR1 SGHAT, CDR2 FQDESV (reference sequence). The CDR3 region is CASSLEVGQSSYEQYF. The DNA of the CDR3 is TGTGCCAGCAGCTTAGAGGTAGGACAGAGCTCCTACGAGCAGTACTTC.

The chain is built from TRBV15 and TRBJ1-2, with a possible D match to TRBD1 (5 bases). CDR3 length: 15 residues. V was clipped by 2 bases and J by 4 bases, with 14 bases between them. The germline V gene encodes CDR1 LNHNV and CDR2 YYDKDF (reference sequence). For the CDR3, the DNA is TGTGCCACCAGCAGAATGGCGGGGCTTAGCTATGGCTACACCTTC. Translation gives CATSRMAGLSYGYTF.

The chain has TRBV10-3 and TRBJ2-3; 9 bases map to TRBD2. The trim removed 11 bases at V and 5 bases at J, leaving 8 bases unmatched. The CDR3 extends over 13 amino acids. The germline V gene encodes CDR1 ENHRY and CDR2 SYGVKD. CDR3 DNA: TGTGCCGTTAGCGGGAGCGTTGGAGATACGCAGTATTTT. It codes for CAVSGSVGDTQYF.

This sequence joins TRBV4-2 and TRBJ1-5; D is unclear. With 0 bases removed from V and 6 bases from J, the gap between germline ends came to 12 bases. The CDR3 sequence is 15 residues long. Germline V lookup: CDR1 LGHNA, CDR2 YNFKEQ. The CDR3 loop reads CASSQDLEGGQPQHF. The CDR3 DNA follows: TGTGCCAGCAGCCAAGATCTGGAGGGAGGTCAGCCCCAGCATTTT.

V usage is TRBV5-1 and J usage is TRBJ2-7, with 9 bases fitting TRBD1. The CDR3 spans 13 residues. The junction had 1 base not matched to a gene; V was cut back by 3 bases and J by 3 bases. CDR1 SGHRS and CDR2 YFSETQ come from the germline V gene. CDR3 bases: TGCGCCAGCAGCTCGACAGGGGGCTACGAGCAGTACTTC. This encodes CASSSTGGYEQYF.

This clone appeared once. The chain has TRBV6-5 and TRBJ1-2; 7 bases are shared with TRBD1. The CDR3 has 14 residues. J lost 6 bases, V lost 6 bases, and 10 bases had no gene match. Germline values: CDR1 MNHEY, CDR2 SVGAGI. The CDR3 sequence is CASRTRQGLNGYTF. Written as DNA, the CDR3 is TGTGCCAGCAGAACTAGACAGGGACTCAATGGCTACACCTTC.